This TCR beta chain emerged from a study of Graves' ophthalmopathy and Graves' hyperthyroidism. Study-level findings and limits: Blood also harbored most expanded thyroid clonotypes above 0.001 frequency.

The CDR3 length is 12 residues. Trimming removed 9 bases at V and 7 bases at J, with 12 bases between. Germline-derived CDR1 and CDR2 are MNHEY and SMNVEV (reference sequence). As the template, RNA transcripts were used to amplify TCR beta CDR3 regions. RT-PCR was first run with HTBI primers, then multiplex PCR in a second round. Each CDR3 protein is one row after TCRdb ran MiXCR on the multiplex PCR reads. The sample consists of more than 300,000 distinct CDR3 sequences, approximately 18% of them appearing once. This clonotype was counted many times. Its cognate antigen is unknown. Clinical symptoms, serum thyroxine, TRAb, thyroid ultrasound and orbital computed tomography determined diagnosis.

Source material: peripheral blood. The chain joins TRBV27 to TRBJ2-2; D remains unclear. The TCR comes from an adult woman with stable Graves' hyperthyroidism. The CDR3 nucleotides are TGTGCCAGTGGCCTCCTGGGCGGGGAGCTGTTTTTT. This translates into CASGLLGGELFF.